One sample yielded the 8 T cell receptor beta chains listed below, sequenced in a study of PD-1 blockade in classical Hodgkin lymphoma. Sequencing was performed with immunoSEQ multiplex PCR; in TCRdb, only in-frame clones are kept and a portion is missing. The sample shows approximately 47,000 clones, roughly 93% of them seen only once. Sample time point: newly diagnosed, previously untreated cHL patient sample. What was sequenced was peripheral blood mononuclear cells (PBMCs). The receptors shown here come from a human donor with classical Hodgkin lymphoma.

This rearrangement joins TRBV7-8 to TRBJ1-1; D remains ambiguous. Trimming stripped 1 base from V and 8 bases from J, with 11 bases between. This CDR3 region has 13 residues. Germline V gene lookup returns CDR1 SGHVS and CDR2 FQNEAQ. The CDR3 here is CASSLGGIEEAFF. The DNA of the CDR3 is TGTGCCAGCAGCTTAGGAGGGATAGAAGAAGCTTTCTTT.

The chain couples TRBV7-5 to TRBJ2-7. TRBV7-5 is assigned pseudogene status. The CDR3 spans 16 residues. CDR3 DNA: TGTGTCAGAAGCTTAGCCCCCCTGGGCAGGGAGAACGAGCAGTACGTC. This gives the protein CVRSLAPLGRENEQYV.

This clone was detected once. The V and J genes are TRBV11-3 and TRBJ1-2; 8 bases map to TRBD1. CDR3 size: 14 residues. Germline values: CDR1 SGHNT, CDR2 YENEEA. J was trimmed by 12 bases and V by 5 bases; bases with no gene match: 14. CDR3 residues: CASSPLGDRKHDTF. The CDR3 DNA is TGTGCCAGCAGCCCGTTAGGGGACAGGAAGCACGACACCTTC.

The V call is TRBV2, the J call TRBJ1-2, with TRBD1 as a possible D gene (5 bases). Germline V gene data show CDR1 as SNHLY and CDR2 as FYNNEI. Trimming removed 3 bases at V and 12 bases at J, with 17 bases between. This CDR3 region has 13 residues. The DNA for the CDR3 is TGTGCCAGCAGTGAGGGCCTCAGGGACGGCCACACCTTC. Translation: CASSEGLRDGHTF.

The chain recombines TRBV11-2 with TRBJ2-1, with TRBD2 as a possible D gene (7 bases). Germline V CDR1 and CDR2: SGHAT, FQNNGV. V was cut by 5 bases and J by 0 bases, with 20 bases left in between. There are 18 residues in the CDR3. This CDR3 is CASSPGARGGSSYNEQFF. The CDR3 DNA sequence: TGTGCCAGCAGCCCCGGTGCTAGGGGGGGGAGCTCCTACAATGAGCAGTTCTTC. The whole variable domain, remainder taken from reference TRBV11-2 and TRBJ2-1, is EAGVAQSPRYKIIEKRQSVAFWCNPISGHATLYWYQQILGQGPKLLIQFQNNGVVDDSQLPKDRFSAERLKGVDSTLKIQPAKLEDSAVYLCASSPGARGGSSYNEQFFGPGTRLTVL.

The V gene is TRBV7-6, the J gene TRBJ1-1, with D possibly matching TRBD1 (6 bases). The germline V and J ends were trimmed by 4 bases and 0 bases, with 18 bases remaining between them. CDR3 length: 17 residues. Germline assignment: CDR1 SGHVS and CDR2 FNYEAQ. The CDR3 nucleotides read TGTGCCAGCAGCTCCCTCCCCTCGGACAGAGTGAACACTGAAGCTTTCTTT. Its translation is CASSSLPSDRVNTEAFF.

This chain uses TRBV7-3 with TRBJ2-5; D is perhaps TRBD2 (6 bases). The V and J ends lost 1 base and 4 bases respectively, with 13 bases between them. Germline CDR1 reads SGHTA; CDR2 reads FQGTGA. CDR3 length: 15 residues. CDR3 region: CASSLKPGEGETQYF. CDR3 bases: TGTGCCAGCAGCTTAAAGCCGGGAGAGGGAGAGACCCAGTACTTC.

The CDR3 nucleotides read TGTGCCATCACGGACACTGAAGCTTTCTTT. Amino acids: CAITDTEAFF. The chain carries TRBV10-3 and TRBJ1-1, with unresolved D. CDR1 ENHRY and CDR2 SYGVKD come from the germline V gene. Trimming removed 7 bases at V and 3 bases at J, with 3 bases between. The CDR3 is made up of 10 amino acids.